The next 7 T cell receptor beta chains were all read from a single sample in a study of lymphopenia after photon versus proton radiotherapy. Data came from immunoSEQ multiplex PCR; TCRdb stores just in-frame clones and leaves some out. The table records about 35,000 clones, around nine tenths of them present only once. Sequenced material: peripheral blood, taken from a patient treated with photon-based radiotherapy. All receptors come from a man aged 55 to 69 with cholangiocarcinoma.

The chain joins TRBV6-1 to TRBJ2-7; 9 bases line up with TRBD1. Germline V gene data show CDR1 as MNHNS and CDR2 as SASEGT. The V and J ends lost 6 bases and 5 bases, in that order; junction bases with no gene match: 5. CDR3 length: 13 residues. Here the CDR3 DNA reads TGTGCCAGCAGGCTACAGGGGGCCCACGAGCAGTACTTC. It specifies CASRLQGAHEQYF.

This chain joins TRBV5-1 and TRBJ2-7; 9 bases map to TRBD1. The CDR3 extends over 14 amino acids. Trimming at V came to 4 bases and at J to 6 bases, leaving 8 bases not matched to a gene. Per germline, CDR1 SGHRS and CDR2 YFSETQ. CDR3 loop: CASSMGQGPSEQYF. The CDR3 DNA follows: TGCGCCAGCAGCATGGGACAGGGCCCCTCCGAGCAGTACTTC.

V usage is TRBV5-1 and J usage is TRBJ2-7; 7 positions agree with TRBD1. V gave up 0 bases and J gave up 0 bases; unmatched junction bases: 0. The CDR3 extends over 14 amino acids. Germline CDR1 reads SGHRS; CDR2 reads YFSETQ. Here the CDR3 reads CASSLGDSSYEQYF. In DNA, the CDR3 is TGCGCCAGCAGCTTGGGGGACAGCTCCTACGAGCAGTACTTC.

V and J are TRBV5-1 and TRBJ2-3; D is unresolved. V was shortened by 4 bases and J by 1 base, with 13 bases between the two germline ends. Germline loops: CDR1 SGHRS, CDR2 YFSETQ. CDR3 length: 15 residues. The CDR3 DNA follows: TGCGCCAGCAGCCTGGACCTACCGGGCACAGATACGCAGTATTTT. It encodes CASSLDLPGTDTQYF.

The chain has TRBV11-2 and TRBJ2-6; 8 bases are shared with TRBD1. Germline-derived CDR1 and CDR2 are SGHAT and FQNNGV. The CDR3 runs to 16 residues. The trim removed 3 bases at V and 2 bases at J, leaving 3 bases unmatched. DNA for the CDR3: TGTGCCAGCAGCTTCAGGGGGCAAGCTGGGGCCAACGTCCTGACTTTC. Translated: CASSFRGQAGANVLTF.

The chain links TRBV5-4 to TRBJ1-4; D ambiguous. The CDR3 covers 14 residues. The V end lost 3 bases, the J end lost 7 bases, and 13 bases lay between the germline ends. In germline, CDR1 is SGHNT, CDR2 YYREEE (reference sequence). The DNA for the CDR3 is TGTGCCAGCAGCTCTGACCCTGGTGGTGAAAAACTGTTTTTT. It encodes CASSSDPGGEKLFF.

This chain connects TRBV25-1 to TRBJ2-3, with 11 bases fitting TRBD2. The germline gives CDR1 MGHDK, CDR2 SYGVNS. There are 17 residues in the CDR3. V shed 6 bases and J 6 bases; nucleotides not matched to a gene: 14. The CDR3, as DNA: TGTGCCAGCAGGGAAGCCGGGACTAGCGGCCCCCCGGATACGCAGTATTTT. It translates to CASREAGTSGPPDTQYF.